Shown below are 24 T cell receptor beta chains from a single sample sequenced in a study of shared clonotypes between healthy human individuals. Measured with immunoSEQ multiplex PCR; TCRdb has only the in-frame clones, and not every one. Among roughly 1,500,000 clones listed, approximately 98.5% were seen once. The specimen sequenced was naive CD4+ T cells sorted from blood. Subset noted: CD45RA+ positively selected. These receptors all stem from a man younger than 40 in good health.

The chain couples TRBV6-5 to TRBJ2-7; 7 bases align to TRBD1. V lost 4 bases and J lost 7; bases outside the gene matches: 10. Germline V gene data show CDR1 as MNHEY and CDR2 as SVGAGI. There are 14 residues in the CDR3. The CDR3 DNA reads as TGTGCCAGCAGTTCGACCGGGACAGCAAAAGAGCAGTACTTC. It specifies CASSSTGTAKEQYF.

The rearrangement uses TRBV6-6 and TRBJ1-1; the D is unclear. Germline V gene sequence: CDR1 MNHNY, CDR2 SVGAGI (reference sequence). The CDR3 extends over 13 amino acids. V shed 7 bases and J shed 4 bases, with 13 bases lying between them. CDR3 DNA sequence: TGTGCCAGCACCCACGGCGGGGTCACTGAAGCTTTCTTT. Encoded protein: CASTHGGVTEAFF.

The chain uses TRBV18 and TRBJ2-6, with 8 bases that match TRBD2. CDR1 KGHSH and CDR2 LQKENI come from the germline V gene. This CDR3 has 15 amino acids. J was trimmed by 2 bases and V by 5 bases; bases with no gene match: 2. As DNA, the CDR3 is TGTGCCAGCTCAGCGGGGGGAGCTGGGGCCAACGTCCTGACTTTC. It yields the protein CASSAGGAGANVLTF.

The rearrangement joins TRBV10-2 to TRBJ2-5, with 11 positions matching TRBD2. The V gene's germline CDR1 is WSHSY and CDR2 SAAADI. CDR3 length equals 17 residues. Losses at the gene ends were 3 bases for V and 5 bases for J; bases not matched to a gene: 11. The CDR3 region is CASSDRLAGPGGETQYF. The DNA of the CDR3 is TGCGCCAGCAGTGATAGACTAGCGGGACCAGGAGGGGAGACCCAGTACTTC.

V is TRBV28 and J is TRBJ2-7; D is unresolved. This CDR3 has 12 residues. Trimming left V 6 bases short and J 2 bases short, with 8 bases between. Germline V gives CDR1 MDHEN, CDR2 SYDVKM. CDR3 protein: CASRSETYEQYF. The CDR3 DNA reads TGTGCCAGCAGGTCAGAAACCTACGAGCAGTACTTC.

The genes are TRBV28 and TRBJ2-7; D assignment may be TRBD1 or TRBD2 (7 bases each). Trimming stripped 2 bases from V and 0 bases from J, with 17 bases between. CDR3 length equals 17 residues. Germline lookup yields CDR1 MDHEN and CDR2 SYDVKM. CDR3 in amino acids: CASSLPQGGESSYEQYF. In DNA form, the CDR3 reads TGTGCCAGCAGTTTACCCCAGGGGGGGGAGAGCTCCTACGAGCAGTACTTC.

The CDR3 here is CASSLGVEGSYEQYF. In nucleotides, the CDR3 is TGTGCCAGCAGCTTAGGAGTGGAGGGGTCCTACGAGCAGTACTTC. The chain combines TRBV7-8 with TRBJ2-7, with D possibly being TRBD2 (6 bases). The CDR3 is made up of 15 amino acids. Trimming left V 1 base short and J 1 base short, with 11 bases between. The germline V gene encodes CDR1 SGHVS and CDR2 FQNEAQ.

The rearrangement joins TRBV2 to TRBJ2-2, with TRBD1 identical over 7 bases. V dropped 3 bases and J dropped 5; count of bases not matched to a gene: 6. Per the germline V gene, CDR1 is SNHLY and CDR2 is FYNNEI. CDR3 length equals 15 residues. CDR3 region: CASSDGTEFTGELFF. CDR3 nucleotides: TGTGCCAGCAGTGATGGGACAGAGTTTACCGGGGAGCTGTTTTTT.

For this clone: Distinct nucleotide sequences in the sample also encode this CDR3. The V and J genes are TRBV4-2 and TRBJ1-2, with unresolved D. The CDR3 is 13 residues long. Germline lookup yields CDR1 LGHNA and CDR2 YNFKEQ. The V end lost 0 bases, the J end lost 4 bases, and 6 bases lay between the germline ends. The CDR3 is CASSQEGPYGYTF. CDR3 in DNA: TGTGCCAGCAGCCAAGAAGGACCCTATGGCTACACCTTC.

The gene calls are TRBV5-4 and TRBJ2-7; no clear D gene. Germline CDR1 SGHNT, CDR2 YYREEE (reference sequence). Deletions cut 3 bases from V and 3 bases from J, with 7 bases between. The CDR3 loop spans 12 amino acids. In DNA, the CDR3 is TGTGCCAGCAGCTCCGACGTCTACGAGCAGTACTTC. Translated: CASSSDVYEQYF.

The CDR3 sequence: CASSTYSGRAASEQFF. For the CDR3, the DNA is TGTGCCAGCTCAACGTATAGCGGGAGGGCCGCTAGTGAGCAGTTCTTC. The chain joins TRBV18 to TRBJ2-1, with 11 bases aligning to TRBD2. The CDR3 contains 16 residues. Germline assignment: CDR1 KGHSH and CDR2 LQKENI. J lost 9 bases, V lost 5 bases, and 12 bases had no gene match.

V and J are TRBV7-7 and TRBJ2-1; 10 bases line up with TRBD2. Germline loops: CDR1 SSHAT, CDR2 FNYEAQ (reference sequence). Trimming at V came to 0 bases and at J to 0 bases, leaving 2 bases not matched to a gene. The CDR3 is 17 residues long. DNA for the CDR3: TGTGCCAGCAGCTTAGCCCCTAGCGGGAGCTCCTACAATGAGCAGTTCTTC. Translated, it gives CASSLAPSGSSYNEQFF.

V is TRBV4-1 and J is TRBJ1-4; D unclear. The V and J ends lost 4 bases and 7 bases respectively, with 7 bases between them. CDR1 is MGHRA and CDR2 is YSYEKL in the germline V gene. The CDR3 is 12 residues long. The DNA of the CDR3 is TGCGCCAGCAGCCTTAAGGGTGAAAAACTGTTTTTT. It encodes CASSLKGEKLFF.

This chain's CDR3 is CASSSTDRVLSYEQYF. CDR3 bases: TGTGCCAGCAGCTCGACGGACAGGGTTCTCTCCTACGAGCAGTACTTC. V and J are TRBV21-1 and TRBJ2-7; the DNA was not compared with TRBD1, the D call given in the table. TRBV21-1 is classified as a pseudogene. The CDR3 length is 16 residues.

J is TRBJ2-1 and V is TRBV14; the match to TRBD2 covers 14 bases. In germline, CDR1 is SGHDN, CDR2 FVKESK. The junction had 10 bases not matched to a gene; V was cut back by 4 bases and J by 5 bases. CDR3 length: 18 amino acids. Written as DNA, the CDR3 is TGTGCCAGCAGCCCCACATTAAGGACTAGCGGGAGGAACAATGAGCAGTTCTTC. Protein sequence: CASSPTLRTSGRNNEQFF.

The CDR3 reads CASSGGSGTNSGANVLTF. CDR3 in DNA: TGTGCCAGCAGCGGGGGCTCCGGGACAAACTCTGGGGCCAACGTCCTGACTTTC. This chain links TRBV25-1 with TRBJ2-6; either TRBD1 or TRBD2 may fit D (6 bases each). This CDR3 has 18 residues. CDR1 and CDR2 (germline): MGHDK, SYGVNS. Trimming left V 6 bases short and J 0 bases short, with 18 bases between.

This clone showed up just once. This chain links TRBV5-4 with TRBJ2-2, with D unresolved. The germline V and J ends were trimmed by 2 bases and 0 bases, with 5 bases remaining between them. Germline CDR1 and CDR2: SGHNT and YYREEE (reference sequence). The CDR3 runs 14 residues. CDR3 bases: TGTGCCAGCAGCTTCCAAGCGAACACCGGGGAGCTGTTTTTT. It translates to CASSFQANTGELFF.

This CDR3 reads CASSGLPNNEQFF. Here the CDR3 DNA reads TGTGCCAGCAGTGGTCTTCCCAATAATGAGCAGTTCTTC. V usage is TRBV2 and J usage is TRBJ2-1, with unresolved D. Germline V gene data show CDR1 as SNHLY and CDR2 as FYNNEI. Between the trimmed V and J ends, which lost 4 bases and 7 bases, there was a span of 11 bases. The CDR3 extends over 13 amino acids.

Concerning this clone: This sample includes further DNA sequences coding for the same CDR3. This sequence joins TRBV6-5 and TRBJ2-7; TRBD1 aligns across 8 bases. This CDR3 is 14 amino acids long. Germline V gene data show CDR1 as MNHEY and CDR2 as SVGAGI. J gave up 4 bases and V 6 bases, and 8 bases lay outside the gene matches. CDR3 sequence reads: CASRPPGQGYEQYF. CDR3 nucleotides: TGTGCCAGCAGGCCCCCTGGACAGGGTTACGAGCAGTACTTC.

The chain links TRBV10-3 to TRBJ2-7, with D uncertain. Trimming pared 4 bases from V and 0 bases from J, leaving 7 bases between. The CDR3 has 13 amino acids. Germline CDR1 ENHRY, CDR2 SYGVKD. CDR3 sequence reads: CAISVQDSYEQYF. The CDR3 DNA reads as TGTGCCATCAGTGTGCAGGACTCCTACGAGCAGTACTTC.

The CDR3 loop reads CASSWDGAQETQYF. The DNA of the CDR3 is TGCGCCAGCAGCTGGGACGGGGCCCAAGAGACCCAGTACTTC. The chain uses TRBV5-1 and TRBJ2-5, with D perhaps assigned TRBD1 or TRBD2 (5 bases each). This CDR3 contains 14 residues. CDR1 and CDR2 from the germline V gene are SGHRS and YFSETQ. V gave up 3 bases and J gave up 1 base, with 10 bases separating them.

The CDR3 here is CASLQGGYTF. In DNA, the CDR3 is TGTGCCAGCCTCCAGGGGGGCTACACCTTC. The J gene is TRBJ1-2, the V gene TRBV28, with a weak D call TRBD1 (6 bases). CDR1 is MDHEN, CDR2 SYDVKM, per germline. The V end was cut by 8 bases, the J end by 8 bases, with 9 bases between. The CDR3 length is 10 residues.

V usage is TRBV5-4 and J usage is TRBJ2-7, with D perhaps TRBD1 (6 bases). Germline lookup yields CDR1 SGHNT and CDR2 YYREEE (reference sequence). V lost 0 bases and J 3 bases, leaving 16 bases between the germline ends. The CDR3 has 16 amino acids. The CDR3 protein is CASSLGARDISYEQYF. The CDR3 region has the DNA TGTGCCAGCAGCTTGGGTGCACGGGACATAAGCTACGAGCAGTACTTC.

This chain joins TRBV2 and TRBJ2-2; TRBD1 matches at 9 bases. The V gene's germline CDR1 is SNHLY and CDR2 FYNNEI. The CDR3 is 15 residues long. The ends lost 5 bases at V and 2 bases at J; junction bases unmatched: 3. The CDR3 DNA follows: TGTGCCAGCAGTCGGGACAGGGCCAACACCGGGGAGCTGTTTTTT. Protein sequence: CASSRDRANTGELFF.